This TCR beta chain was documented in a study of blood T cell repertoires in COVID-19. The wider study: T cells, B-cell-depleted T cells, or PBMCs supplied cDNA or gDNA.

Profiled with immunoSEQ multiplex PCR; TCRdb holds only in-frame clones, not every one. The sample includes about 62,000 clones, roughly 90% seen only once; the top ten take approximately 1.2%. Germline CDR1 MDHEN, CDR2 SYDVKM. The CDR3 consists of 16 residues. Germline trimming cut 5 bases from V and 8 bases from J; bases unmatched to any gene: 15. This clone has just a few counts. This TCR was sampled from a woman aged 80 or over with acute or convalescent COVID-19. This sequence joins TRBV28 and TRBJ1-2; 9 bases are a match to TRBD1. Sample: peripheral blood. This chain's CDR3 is CASSPRGTGSPWGYTF. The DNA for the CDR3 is TGTGCCAGCAGTCCCAGAGGGACAGGGAGTCCTTGGGGCTACACCTTC.